Listed below are T cell receptor beta chains from one sample, sequenced in a study of CD4 T cells in relation to SARS-CoV-2 and coronaviruses. TCRdb's copy holds only in-frame clones and misses some; the assay was immunoSEQ multiplex PCR. The data show around 23,000 clones, around three quarters seen once. What these receptors recognize is not known. Sequenced input: CD4+ T cells from PBMCs, cultured in vitro. These receptors all stem from a human donor in good health. The CDR3 runs from the conserved cysteine through the conserved F or W. D genes are given only for firm matches. Not every row has a clone size; where given, it reads once, few, many or a size class.

CASRSGTGVTGELFF	TGTGCCAGCAGGTCCGGGACAGGGGTCACCGGGGAGCTGTTTTTT	TRBV7-2	TRBJ2-2	TRBD1	NA
CAWSTSGMNPDTQYF	TGTGCCTGGAGCACAAGCGGGATGAACCCAGATACGCAGTATTTT	TRBV30	TRBJ2-3	TRBD2	NA
CASSPGGLAGETQYF	TGTGCCAGCAGCCCTGGTGGTCTAGCGGGTGAGACCCAGTACTTC	TRBV5-8	TRBJ2-5	TRBD2	NA
CASSLTSSDTQYF	TGTGCTAGCAGCTTGACTAGCTCAGATACGCAGTATTTT	TRBV7-7	TRBJ2-3	TRBD2	few
CASSGQGLEEKLFF	TGTGCCAGCAGTGGCCAGGGGCTGGAGGAAAAACTGTTTTTT	TRBV2	TRBJ1-4	NA	NA
CASIAEQGSNTGELFF	TGTGCCAGCATAGCCGAACAGGGCTCGAACACCGGGGAGCTGTTTTTT	TRBV2	TRBJ2-2	NA	NA
CASRTSSPYNEQFF	TGTGCCAGCAGAACATCGAGCCCCTACAATGAGCAGTTCTTC	TRBV2	TRBJ2-1	NA	NA
CASSPMGEKLFF	TGTGCCAGCTCGCCTATGGGTGAAAAACTGTTTTTT	TRBV18	TRBJ1-4	NA	NA
CASSQGHLGTEAFF	TGTGCCAGCAGCCAGGGACACCTCGGCACTGAAGCTTTCTTT	TRBV3-1/TRBV3-2	TRBJ1-1	NA	few
CASSHRFLPGQPYEQYF	TGTGCCAGCAGCCACCGATTTCTACCGGGACAGCCCTACGAGCAGTACTTC	TRBV14	TRBJ2-7	TRBD1	few